This record concerns one TCR beta chain sequence. This clonotype was observed many times. Its antigen is currently not known. Per-nucleotide qualities are absent, and no much larger clonotype sits a single base away. Library preparation used multiplex PCR. The listed sequencing device is Illumina HiSeq 4000. To build TCR beta libraries, CDR3 regions were amplified by Arm-PCR using iRepertoire HTBI primers. PCR products were gel purified before sequencing. The source study handled its data this way. Gene usage analysis of CDR3 amino acid clonotypes relied on the approximately 62 TRBV and 14 TRBJ segments identified across samples. COPE and FqMerger were used to merge filtered high-quality paired reads into contigs. BLAST was used to align contigs to the IMGT TRBV, TRBD and TRBJ reference genes, and CDR3 was defined following IMGT. Highly expanded clones were defined as clonotypes with a frequency above 0.1%. Shannon entropy served as the measure of repertoire diversity, while the Gini coefficient captured V-J evenness. A clonotype was considered public if more than one individual shared it. TCRdb reanalyzed the raw reads on its own, using fastp at Q25 for trimming and MiXCR for clone calling, and kept in-frame beta chains. All rows with the same CDR3 protein become a single entry with the most common DNA and genes. The V and J calls shown here were made by TCRdb, not taken from the authors' results. A total of 450,000 to 500,000 distinct CDR3 sequences appear in this sample, roughly 17% of them only once. The ten top clones hold 10% to 15% of the sample.

The CDR3 runs 14 amino acids, cysteine and phenylalanine included. Only the CDR3 part of the read is kept: 42 bases, read in frame from the first base. The germline V gene provides CDR1 MDHEN and CDR2 SYDVKM. V and J are truncated by 4 bases and 6 bases respectively, leaving an intervening sequence of 15 bases. These data are taken from a study of regulatory T cells in long-lasting Graves disease listed by TCRdb under 2021. Some background on the complete study: Antithyroid drugs had been taken for less than 3 months by newly diagnosed Graves' disease patients. A total of roughly 33 samples underwent TCR sequencing: roughly 13 from persistent and around 20 from newly diagnosed Graves' disease patients. Persistent Graves' disease patients were compared with newly diagnosed Graves' disease patients by peripheral blood TCR sequencing and RNA sequencing. The study took place in China and was registered as a clinical trial. General findings and caveats noted by the study authors: Compared with newly diagnosed patients, persistent Graves' disease patients had lower TCR Shannon entropy and fewer highly expanded clones, which suggests clonal expansion. Peripheral blood alone was examined, since thyroid tissue, which constituted the primary lesion, could not be accessed. The small sample size was acknowledged by the authors as a limitation that may reduce accuracy. Only the TCR beta chain was sequenced and analyzed. TRBV28, TRBJ1-2 and TRBJ2-5 were preferentially used in persistent disease, while TRBV20-1 and TRBJ2-1 were favored in newly diagnosed disease. A larger number of public clonotypes was shared among persistent patients (about 2,700) than among newly diagnosed patients (approximately 1,000).

The intended sense of this specimen's time point label: newly diagnosed GD, antithyroid drugs for less than 3 months. For both TCR sequencing and RNA sequencing, RNA was extracted from PBMCs in TRIzol. The diagnosis of Graves' disease was made according to American Thyroid Association guidelines. Patients were recruited from an endocrinology department in Xi'an, China. From each patient, 8 to 10 milliliters of peripheral blood was collected into an EDTA anticoagulant tube. Ficoll Paque Plus density gradient separation was used to isolate PBMCs, and no further T cell sorting was performed. RNA quality was checked with an Agilent 2100 Bioanalyzer and agarose gel, and concentration with a NanoDrop 2000. Separately, the same data were catalogued under a study of T cells in Graves' hyperthyroidism and ophthalmopathy. As the second publication notes: Stable Graves' hyperthyroidism was defined as no progression to ophthalmopathy during 18 months of follow-up. Hyperthyroidism patients were aged 18 to 65 years and newly diagnosed, with disease duration of less than 2 months. Any patient with an uncontrolled infection, another autoimmune disease, pregnancy or lactation was excluded. Diagnoses were established on the basis of clinical symptoms, serum thyroxine and TRAb, thyroid ultrasound, and orbital computed tomography. For the first round of RT-PCR on the TCR CDR3, the HTBI primer set was used together with the Qiagen OneStep RT-PCR kit. Most expanded thyroid clonotypes (frequency above 0.001) were also detected in blood, a finding suggesting that blood repertoires may reflect thyroid immune responses. Ophthalmopathy was separated from stable hyperthyroidism by a 13 V-J signature model, with around 90% sensitivity and about 81% specificity obtained in cross-validation and 80%/75% obtained in testing. In validation, the model predicted progression to ophthalmopathy a median of around six months before onset, with roughly 68% sensitivity and roughly 73% specificity. A discovery cohort of about 96 patients, 43 with Graves' ophthalmopathy and 57 with stable Graves' hyperthyroidism, was used to find distinguishing TCR V-J signatures. Prospective prediction of ophthalmopathy was tested in an independent validation cohort consisting of 18 hyperthyroidism patients and some 16 patients who later progressed to ophthalmopathy. The roughly 100 discovery patients were divided at random into training and test sets in a 7:3 ratio. In addition, the study compared T-cell repertoires in thyroid tissue and in blood from a handful of Graves' hyperthyroidism patients. Once sampling was done, hyperthyroidism patients were given methimazole at a starting dose of 30 mg daily, whereas ophthalmopathy patients were given high-dose intravenous methylprednisolone. A second multiplex PCR round built the libraries, followed by size selection and purification. The libraries were sequenced on an Illumina HiSeq2000 using paired-end 100 bp reads. SOAPnuke was used to process the raw data, throwing out any read that contained adapters or uncalled bases, had a mean Phred below 15, or lacked an exact constant-primer or identifier match. High-quality paired reads were merged using COPE v1.2.5, and each unique nucleotide sequence was defined as a clonotype. MiTCR v1.1 was used to align the clonotypes against IMGT TRBV, TRBD and TRBJ reference segments. The analysis included only V-J combinations with a frequency above 0.0001, which together covered approximately 99% of the repertoires. A TCS score was defined as the ratio between F50 (clonal expansion) and ExV (chaos), using BLOSUM62-based TCRdist between CDR3 peptides within each V-J. Welch's t-statistics and random forest reduced 500 to 650 V-J features to fewer than 15, which were used in a naive Bayes classifier (R e1071). No statistical method was used to fix the sample size in advance, and group allocation was not hidden from the investigators. TCR Vbeta CDR3 sequencing of 120 to 150 peripheral blood samples (roughly 41 ophthalmopathy, some 75 hyperthyroidism and roughly 17 progressor patients) is reported in the paper.

The rearrangement combines TRBV28 with TRBJ1-1; no confident D gene assignment can be made. The TCR sequence derives from a man aged 35-49 years with Graves disease. Donor details come from another sample of the same person, matched by shared clones. This material consisted of peripheral blood mononuclear cells (PBMCs), taken at new diagnosis, from a patient treated with antithyroid drugs. This receptor carries the CDR3 CASSSTPPGAEAFF. The DNA is as follows: TGTGCCAGCAGTTCTACCCCCCCAGGCGCTGAAGCTTTCTTT.